The 11 T cell receptor beta chains below all came from one sample that was sequenced in a study of cytomegalovirus exposure and HLA in healthy donors. With 60 Vbeta and 13 Jbeta primers, the PCR was carried out. Generated by immunoSEQ multiplex PCR, the TCRdb table keeps only in-frame clones and is missing some. The listing records over 110,000 clones. What was sequenced was PBMCs. Receptors were obtained from a male donor in good health and CMV-seronegative.

The rearrangement joins TRBV7-9 to TRBJ2-7, with D hard to call. The V and J ends lost 4 bases and 4 bases respectively, with 8 bases between them. This CDR3 is 12 amino acids long. CDR1 SEHNR and CDR2 FQNEAQ come from the germline V gene (reference sequence). The CDR3 loop is CASSSAIYEQYF. DNA of the CDR3: TGTGCCAGCAGCTCAGCCATTTACGAGCAGTACTTC.

The chain employs TRBV6-5 and TRBJ2-7, with TRBD2 matching over 8 bases. The germline V gene encodes CDR1 MNHEY and CDR2 SVGAGI. CDR3 length: 16 residues. J lost 0 bases, V lost 2 bases, and 6 bases had no gene match. The CDR3 loop reads CASSYSLAGSSYEQYF. In nucleotides, the CDR3 is TGTGCCAGCAGTTACAGTCTAGCGGGTAGCTCCTACGAGCAGTACTTC.

J is TRBJ1-1 and V is TRBV14, with D perhaps matching TRBD1 (6 bases). The V end lost 1 base, the J end lost 0 bases, and 24 bases lay between the germline ends. CDR3 size: 20 residues. From germline, CDR1 is SGHDN and CDR2 FVKESK. Written as DNA, the CDR3 is TGTGCCAGCAGCCAAGGTGTGCGTGGGGGCAGGAGACGGATGAACACTGAAGCTTTCTTT. This sequence encodes CASSQGVRGGRRRMNTEAFF.

This chain joins TRBV4-3 and TRBJ1-2; 7 bases are shared with TRBD1. Germline CDR1 and CDR2: LGHNA and YSLEER. This CDR3 has 16 residues. Trimming removed 1 base from V and 5 bases from J; junction bases left unmatched: 10. CDR3 region: CASSQGASGGAYGYTF. CDR3 coding DNA: TGCGCCAGCAGCCAAGGTGCGTCAGGGGGAGCTTATGGCTACACCTTC.

The J gene is TRBJ1-4, the V gene TRBV6-5, with D possibly TRBD1 on 5 matching bases. CDR1 is MNHEY and CDR2 is SVGAGI in the germline V gene. CDR3 length: 13 residues. V was pared by 3 bases and J by 12 bases, with 14 bases between. The CDR3 loop is CASSYFDAGQLFF. CDR3 nucleotides: TGTGCCAGCAGTTATTTCGATGCGGGACAACTGTTTTTT.

V is TRBV19 and J is TRBJ2-7, with 8 bases lining up with TRBD2. V gave up 2 bases and J gave up 3 bases; unmatched junction bases: 6. Germline lookup yields CDR1 LNHDA and CDR2 SQIVND (reference sequence). The CDR3 extends over 15 amino acids. The CDR3 loop is CASSIRAGDGYEQYF. As DNA, the CDR3 is TGTGCCAGTAGTATACGAGCGGGAGACGGCTACGAGCAGTACTTC.

V is TRBV6-5 and J is TRBJ2-1; 8 bases fit TRBD2. The CDR3 contains 15 residues. In germline, CDR1 is MNHEY, CDR2 SVGAGI. The V gene end was trimmed by 7 bases and the J gene end by 5 bases; junction bases not matched to a gene: 10. CDR3 residues: CASTPNGRAHNEQFF. The DNA of the CDR3 is TGTGCCAGCACCCCTAACGGGAGGGCACACAATGAGCAGTTCTTC.

V gene TRBV18 combines with J gene TRBJ2-7; 8 bases agree with TRBD2. With V trimmed by 3 bases and J by 0 bases, 7 bases remained unmatched. The germline V gene encodes CDR1 KGHSH and CDR2 LQKENI. The CDR3 has 16 residues. CDR3 bases: TGTGCCAGCTCACCCACACTAGCGGACTACTCCTACGAGCAGTACTTC. Protein sequence: CASSPTLADYSYEQYF.

V usage is TRBV15 and J usage is TRBJ1-2; 8 bases fit TRBD1. CDR3 length equals 16 residues. V shed 0 bases and J 3 bases; nucleotides not matched to a gene: 6. Germline V gene data show CDR1 as LNHNV and CDR2 as YYDKDF (reference sequence). The CDR3 sequence: CATSRDQGAFDYGYTF. Here the CDR3 DNA reads TGTGCCACCAGCAGAGATCAGGGGGCCTTTGACTATGGCTACACCTTC.

The chain uses TRBV20-1 and TRBJ1-5; D unresolved. The V and J ends lost 5 bases and 15 bases respectively, with 14 bases between them. Per germline, CDR1 DFQATT and CDR2 SNEGSKA (reference sequence). This CDR3 comprises 10 residues. The CDR3 is CSAYSGSTHF. The CDR3 DNA reads TGCAGTGCTTACTCGGGGTCTACGCATTTT.

The genes are TRBV7-8 and TRBJ1-2; TRBD1 matches 7 bases. Germline CDR1 and CDR2: SGHVS and FQNEAQ. There are 14 residues in the CDR3. The trim removed 4 bases at V and 4 bases at J, leaving 6 bases unmatched. This CDR3 reads CASSSRDRGYGYTF. The CDR3 nucleotides read TGTGCCAGCAGCTCCCGGGACAGAGGCTATGGCTACACCTTC.